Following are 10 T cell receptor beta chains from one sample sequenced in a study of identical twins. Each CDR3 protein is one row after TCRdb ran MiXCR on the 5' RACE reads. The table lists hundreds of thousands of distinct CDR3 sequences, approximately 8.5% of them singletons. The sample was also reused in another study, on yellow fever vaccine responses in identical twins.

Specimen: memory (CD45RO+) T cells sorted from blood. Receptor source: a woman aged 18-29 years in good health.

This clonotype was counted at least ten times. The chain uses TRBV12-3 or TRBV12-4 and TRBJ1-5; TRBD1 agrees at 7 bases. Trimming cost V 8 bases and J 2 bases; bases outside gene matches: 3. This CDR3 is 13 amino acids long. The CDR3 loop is CASRGTGNQPQHF. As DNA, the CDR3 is TGTGCCAGCCGCGGGACAGGCAATCAGCCCCAGCATTTT.

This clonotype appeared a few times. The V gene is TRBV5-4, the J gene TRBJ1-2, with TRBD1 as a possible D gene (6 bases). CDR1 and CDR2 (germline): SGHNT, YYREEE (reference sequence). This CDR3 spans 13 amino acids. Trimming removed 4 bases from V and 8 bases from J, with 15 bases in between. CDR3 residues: CASSLRHGTGYTF. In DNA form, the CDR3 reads TGTGCCAGCAGCCTCCGTCACGGGACAGGCTACACCTTC. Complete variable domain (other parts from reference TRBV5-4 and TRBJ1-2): ETGVTQSPTHLIKTRGQQVTLRCSSQSGHNTVSWYQQALGQGPQFIFQYYREEENGRGNFPPRFSGLQFPNYSSELNVNALELDDSALYLCASSLRHGTGYTFGSGTRLTVV.

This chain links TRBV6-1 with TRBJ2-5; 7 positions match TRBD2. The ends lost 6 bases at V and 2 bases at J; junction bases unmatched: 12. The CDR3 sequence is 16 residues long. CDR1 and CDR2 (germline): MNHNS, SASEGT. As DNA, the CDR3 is TGTGCCAGCAGCCCCAGACTAGCCTTCAGGCAAGAGACCCAGTACTTC. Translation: CASSPRLAFRQETQYF.

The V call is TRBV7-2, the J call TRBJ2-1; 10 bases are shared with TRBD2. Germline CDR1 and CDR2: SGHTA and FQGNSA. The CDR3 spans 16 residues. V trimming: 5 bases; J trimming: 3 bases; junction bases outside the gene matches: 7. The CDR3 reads CASSGGLAHIYNEQFF. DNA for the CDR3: TGTGCCAGCAGCGGGGGACTAGCGCACATCTACAATGAGCAGTTCTTC.

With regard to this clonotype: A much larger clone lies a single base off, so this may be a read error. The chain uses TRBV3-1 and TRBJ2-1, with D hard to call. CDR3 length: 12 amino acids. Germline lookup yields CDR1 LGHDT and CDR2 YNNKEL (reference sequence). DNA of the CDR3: TGTGCCAGCAGGGACCTATTGTATGAGCAGCTCTTC. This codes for CASRDLLYEQLF.

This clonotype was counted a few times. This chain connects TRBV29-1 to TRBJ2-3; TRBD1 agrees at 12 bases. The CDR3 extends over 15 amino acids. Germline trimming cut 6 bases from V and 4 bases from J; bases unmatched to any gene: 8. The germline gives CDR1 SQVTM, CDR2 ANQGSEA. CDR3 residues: CSVVPGTGGADTQYF. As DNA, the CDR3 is TGCAGCGTCGTGCCCGGGACAGGGGGCGCAGATACGCAGTATTTT.

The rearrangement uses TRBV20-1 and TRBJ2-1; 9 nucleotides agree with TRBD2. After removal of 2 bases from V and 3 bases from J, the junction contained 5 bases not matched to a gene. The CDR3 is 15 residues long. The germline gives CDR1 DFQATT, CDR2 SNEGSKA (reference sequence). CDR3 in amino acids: CSARLSGGRYNEQFF. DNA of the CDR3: TGCAGTGCTAGACTTAGCGGGGGACGCTACAATGAGCAGTTCTTC.

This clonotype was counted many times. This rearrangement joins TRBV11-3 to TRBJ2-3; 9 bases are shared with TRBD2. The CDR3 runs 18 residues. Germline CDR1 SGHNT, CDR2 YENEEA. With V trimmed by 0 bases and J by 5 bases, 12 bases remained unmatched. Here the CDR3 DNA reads TGTGCCAGCAGCTTAGATCCCTGGGTAGCGGGAGACGGAGATACGCAGTATTTT. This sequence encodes CASSLDPWVAGDGDTQYF.

Here the CDR3 reads CASSRTGGKIYNEQFF. The DNA for the CDR3 is TGTGCCAGCAGCAGGACAGGGGGTAAAATTTACAATGAGCAGTTCTTC. This rearrangement joins TRBV5-4 to TRBJ2-1, with TRBD1 matching 10 bases. Germline lookup yields CDR1 SGHNT and CDR2 YYREEE (reference sequence). With 4 bases clipped from V and 4 bases from J, the junction kept 8 bases outside the gene matches. The CDR3 runs 16 residues.

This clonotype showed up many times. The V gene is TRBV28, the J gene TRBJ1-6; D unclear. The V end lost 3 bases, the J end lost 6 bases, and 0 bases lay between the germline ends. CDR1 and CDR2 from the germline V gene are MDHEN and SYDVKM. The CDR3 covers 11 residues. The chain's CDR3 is CASSFNSPLHF. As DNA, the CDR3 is TGTGCCAGCAGTTTTAATTCACCCCTCCACTTT. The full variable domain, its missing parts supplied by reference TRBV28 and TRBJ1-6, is DVKVTQSSRYLVKRTGEKVFLECVQDMDHENMFWYRQDPGLGLRLIYFSYDVKMKEKGDIPEGYSVSREKKERFSLILESASTNQTSMYLCASSFNSPLHFGNGTRLTVT.